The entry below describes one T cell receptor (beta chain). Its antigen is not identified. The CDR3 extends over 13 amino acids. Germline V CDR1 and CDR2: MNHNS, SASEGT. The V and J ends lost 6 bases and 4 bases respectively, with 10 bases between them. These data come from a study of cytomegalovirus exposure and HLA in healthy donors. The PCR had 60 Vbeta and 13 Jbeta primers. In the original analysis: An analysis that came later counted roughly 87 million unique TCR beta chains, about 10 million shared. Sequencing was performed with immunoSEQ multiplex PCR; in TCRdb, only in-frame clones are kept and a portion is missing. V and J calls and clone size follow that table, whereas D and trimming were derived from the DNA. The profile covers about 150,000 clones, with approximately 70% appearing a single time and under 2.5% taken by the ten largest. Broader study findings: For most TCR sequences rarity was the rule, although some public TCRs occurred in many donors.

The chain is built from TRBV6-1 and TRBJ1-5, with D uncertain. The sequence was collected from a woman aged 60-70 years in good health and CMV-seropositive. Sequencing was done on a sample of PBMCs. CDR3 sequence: CASRLDGNQPQHF. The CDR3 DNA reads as TGTGCCAGCAGATTAGACGGGAATCAGCCCCAGCATTTT.